This T cell receptor (beta chain) was captured by sequencing in a study of T-cell memory formation after mild COVID-19. This clonotype was found a few times. TCRdb itself ran the 5' RACE reads through MiXCR, one entry per CDR3 protein. The sample has about 430,000 distinct CDR3 sequences, 20% to 25% seen once. CDR1 and CDR2 (germline): MNHEY, SMNVEV (reference sequence). The CDR3 is 15 amino acids. Trimming pared 1 base from V and 0 bases from J, leaving 10 bases between. The chain combines TRBV27 with TRBJ2-7; D is unresolved. Sequenced input: PBMCs or a T cell subset sorted from them (not recorded which). The source of this sequence is an adult woman who had mild COVID-19 (a few samples of this study predate the infection). Cell type and time point are not known. The CDR3 coding sequence is TGTGCCAGCAGTTTATTCCCTATGAGCTCCTACGAGCAGTACTTC. Residues: CASSLFPMSSYEQYF.